This T cell receptor (beta chain) was found in a study of shared clonotypes between healthy human individuals. Germline CDR1 and CDR2: MDHEN and SYDVKM. The V gene lost 7 bases and the J gene lost 1 base, with 10 bases spanning the gap. The CDR3 covers 13 residues. Clones were sequenced by immunoSEQ multiplex PCR, and TCRdb holds only the in-frame ones, with some missing. This sample has approximately 1.1 million clones, with roughly 74% found just once. The clonotype originates from a man aged 18 to 30 in good health. Some clones in this sample may be carry-over from other donors' samples. The sample consisted of memory CD4+ T cells from PBMCs. Stated subset: CD45RA-negative fraction. The rearrangement uses TRBV28 and TRBJ2-5; possibly TRBD1 for D (5 bases). This chain's CDR3 is CASKGFVQETQYF. CDR3 sequence (DNA): TGTGCCAGCAAGGGGTTCGTCCAAGAGACCCAGTACTTC. Full variable domain (rest looked up from reference TRBV28 and TRBJ2-5): DVKVTQSSRYLVKRTGEKVFLECVQDMDHENMFWYRQDPGLGLRLIYFSYDVKMKEKGDIPEGYSVSREKKERFSLILESASTNQTSMYLCASKGFVQETQYFGPGTRLLVL.